This is a list of T cell receptor beta chains from one sample in a study of cytomegalovirus exposure and HLA in healthy donors. Produced via immunoSEQ multiplex PCR; TCRdb's table is partial and in-frame only. The table shows roughly 200,000 clones, with more than 60% occurring only once. The material sequenced was PBMCs. These TCRs come from a woman in her sixties in good health and CMV-seropositive. CDR3s include the opening cysteine and the closing phenylalanine or tryptophan. D genes are given only for firm matches. Only some rows state a clone size, as once, few, many or a class for expanded clones.

d_gene	abundance	v_gene	j_gene	len	CDR3nt	CDR3aa
.	.	TRBV4-3	TRBJ2-2	16	TGCGCCAGCAGCCAAGATAATCCTCCGGACACCGGGGAGCTGTTTTTT	CASSQDNPPDTGELFF
.	.	TRBV5-1	TRBJ1-5	14	TGCGCCAGCAGCTCCACAGGTCTGAATCAGCCCCAGCATTTT	CASSSTGLNQPQHF
TRBD1	.	TRBV19	TRBJ1-5	13	TGTGCCAGTAGCAATGACAGGGGCCAGCCCCAGCATTTT	CASSNDRGQPQHF
.	.	TRBV30	TRBJ1-5	13	TGTGCCTGGAGTGTTTCAGACAATCAGCCCCAGCATTTT	CAWSVSDNQPQHF
.	.	TRBV7-8	TRBJ2-7	13	TGTGCCAGCAGCTTAGACAGGGTGGGGGAGCAGTACTTC	CASSLDRVGEQYF
TRBD1	.	TRBV27	TRBJ1-6	17	TGTGCCAGCAGTTTGAGGCTTACCGGGACAGACAATTCACCCCTCCACTTT	CASSLRLTGTDNSPLHF
.	.	TRBV7-9	TRBJ2-7	16	TGTGCCAGCAGCTTATGGGGAGGGGGAGGTGCCTACGAGCAGTACTTC	CASSLWGGGGAYEQYF
.	.	TRBV28	TRBJ1-2	14	TGTGCCAGCAGTCAAGCCACAGGGTACCGTGGCTACACCTTC	CASSQATGYRGYTF
TRBD2	.	TRBV15	TRBJ2-7	15	TGTGCCACCAGCAGACCCGGACTAGCGGGAGACGAGCAGTACTTC	CATSRPGLAGDEQYF
TRBD2	once	TRBV7-2	TRBJ2-1	15	TGTGCCAGCAGCCCCAGACTAGCGGGAACAAATGAGCAGTTCTTC	CASSPRLAGTNEQFF
.	.	TRBV5-8	TRBJ2-7	12	TGTGCCAGCAGCACCGGACAAGGCGGGCAGTACTTC	CASSTGQGGQYF
TRBD1	.	TRBV7-3	TRBJ2-7	15	TGTGCCAGCAGCTTAGGGACAGGGGGATCCTACGAGCAGTACTTC	CASSLGTGGSYEQYF
.	.	TRBV25-1	TRBJ1-2	16	TGTGCCAGCAGTGAATATAGGGGGGGCCCTAACTATGGCTACACCTTC	CASSEYRGGPNYGYTF
.	few	TRBV5-8	TRBJ2-5	13	TGTGCCAGCAGCGTGAGTCCGAAAGAGACCCAGTACTTC	CASSVSPKETQYF
.	.	TRBV9	TRBJ2-3	16	TGTGCCAGCAGCGTACATCCCAGGGGGGGCACAGATACGCAGTATTTT	CASSVHPRGGTDTQYF
.	once	TRBV19	TRBJ1-1	14	TGTGCCAGTAGCTGGGGGGGTTCAGCACTTGAAGCTTTCTTT	CASSWGGSALEAFF
.	.	TRBV14	TRBJ1-4	15	TGTGCCAGCAGCGCCACAGCGGGGGGCGATGAAAAACTGTTTTTT	CASSATAGGDEKLFF
TRBD1	few	TRBV7-9	TRBJ1-2	15	TGTGCCAGCAGCCTGGGACAGGGGGAATATGGGGGCTACACCTTC	CASSLGQGEYGGYTF
TRBD1	.	TRBV5-1	TRBJ2-3	14	TGCGCAACAATGAGGGGACAGGGGACAGATACGCAGTATTTT	CATMRGQGTDTQYF
.	.	TRBV28	TRBJ1-2	13	TGTGCCAGCAGTTTGACTTCTAACTATGGCTACACCTTC	CASSLTSNYGYTF
.	few	TRBV30	TRBJ2-1	15	TGTGCCTGGAGTGTACGGGGGAGGTTGTACAATGAGCAGTTCTTC	CAWSVRGRLYNEQFF
.	few	TRBV28	TRBJ1-6	15	TGTGCCAGCAGGCCCTCGGGGGTAGCTAATTCACCCCTCCACTTT	CASRPSGVANSPLHF
TRBD1	.	TRBV5-6	TRBJ1-5	16	TGTGCCAGCAGCTTGGGACAGGGGAATGGCAATCAGCCCCAGCATTTT	CASSLGQGNGNQPQHF
.	.	TRBV30	TRBJ1-3	20	TGTGCCTGGAGCGGGGGGGGTTGGGGGTTTTCACTGTACTCTGGAAACACCATATATTTT	CAWSGGGWGFSLYSGNTIYF
TRBD1	.	TRBV28	TRBJ1-1	15	TGTGCCAGCATCCCCCCGGGACAGGGGGTTACTGAAGCTTTCTTT	CASIPPGQGVTEAFF
TRBD1	.	TRBV5-5	TRBJ1-6	20	TGTGCCAGCAGCCTAAATCCGACAGGGGGTTGGGGCTCCTATAATTCACCCCTCCACTTT	CASSLNPTGGWGSYNSPLHF
.	.	TRBV30	TRBJ2-3	11	TGTGCCTGGAGTCCAGTGGATACGCAGTATTTT	CAWSPVDTQYF
TRBD1	.	TRBV19	TRBJ2-3	15	TGTGCCAGTACCGCGACACAGGGGGCGGTGGATACGCAGTATTTT	CASTATQGAVDTQYF
TRBD1	once	TRBV19	TRBJ2-7	15	TGTGCCAGTAGTATACTCGGGACAGGGGCGTACGAGCAGTACTTC	CASSILGTGAYEQYF
.	.	TRBV27	TRBJ1-1	15	TGTGCCAGCAGTTTGTCTCCGACTGCGAACACTGAAGCTTTCTTT	CASSLSPTANTEAFF
TRBD1	once	TRBV10-3	TRBJ2-7	14	TGTGCCATCAGCCCTGGGACAGGGAGCTACGAGCAGTACTTC	CAISPGTGSYEQYF
.	.	TRBV5-1	TRBJ2-2	15	TGCGCCAGCAGCCTTGAGCGGGTCGGAGGCGGGGAGCTGTTTTTT	CASSLERVGGGELFF
TRBD1	.	TRBV7-6	TRBJ1-2	14	TGTGCCAGCAGCTTCAGGGGGGTGGATGATGGCTACACCTTC	CASSFRGVDDGYTF
.	.	TRBV5-4	TRBJ1-3	16	TGTGCCAGCAGCTTGCAGGGCAGGGGCTCTGGAAACACCATATATTTT	CASSLQGRGSGNTIYF
.	few	TRBV28	TRBJ2-7	15	TGTGCCAGCAGTTTATTGCGTGACACCGCCTACGAGCAGTACTTC	CASSLLRDTAYEQYF
.	few	TRBV15	TRBJ1-4	14	TGTGCCACCAGCAGAGATCTGGGGGGTGAAAAACTGTTTTTT	CATSRDLGGEKLFF
TRBD2	.	TRBV11-3	TRBJ2-3	18	TGTGCCAGCAGCTTAGGGCTCGGACTAGCGGGAAGCACAGATACGCAGTATTTT	CASSLGLGLAGSTDTQYF
.	.	TRBV21-1	TRBJ2-7	12	TGTGCCAGCAGGGGACAGGGGGAAGAGCAGTACTTC	CASRGQGEEQYF
TRBD1	few	TRBV6-1	TRBJ2-7	15	TGTGCCAGCAGTGAGTGGACAGGACCTTCCTACGAGCAGTACTTC	CASSEWTGPSYEQYF
.	.	TRBV7-9	TRBJ1-3	16	TGTGCCAGCAGCTCGGCATCGGGACTTTCAGAAAACACCATATATTTT	CASSSASGLSENTIYF
.	.	TRBV5-6	TRBJ2-6	15	TGTGCCAGCAGCTTGGTAGTCTCTGGGGCCAACGGCCTGACTTTC	CASSLVVSGANGLTF
.	.	TRBV28	TRBJ2-5	13	TGTGCCAGCAGCTCTAGCGCCCCGCGGACCCAGTACTTC	CASSSSAPRTQYF
TRBD1	.	TRBV28	TRBJ2-5	15	TGTGCCAGCTCCACAAGAGAGGGGGCGCGGGAGACCCAGTACTTC	CASSTREGARETQYF
TRBD2	.	TRBV27	TRBJ2-2	17	TGTGCCAGCACCCCACGGAGCGGGGGCTACAACACCGGGGAGCTGTTTTTT	CASTPRSGGYNTGELFF
.	few	TRBV7-2	TRBJ1-6	12	TGTGCCAGCAGCTTTCCGGGACTACCCCTCCACTTT	CASSFPGLPLHF
.	.	TRBV19	TRBJ1-4	14	TGTGCCAGTAAATCAATCGCGGCTAATGAAAAACTGTTTTTT	CASKSIAANEKLFF
.	once	TRBV7-8	TRBJ2-1	13	TGTGTCAGCAGCCAGCTTAGAGGGCGAGAGCAGTTCTTC	CVSSQLRGREQFF
TRBD1	.	TRBV28	TRBJ1-4	16	TGTGCCAGCAGTGAACAGGGACAGGGGCTGGGTGAAAAACTGTTTTTT	CASSEQGQGLGEKLFF
.	.	TRBV6-1	TRBJ2-6	15	TGTGCCAGCAGGGAAGGGGCAGCTGGGGCCAACGTCCTGACTTTC	CASREGAAGANVLTF
.	.	TRBV28	TRBJ2-2	16	TGTGCCAGCAGTTTATCTCAGGGAAGTAGCACCGGGGAGCTGTTTTTT	CASSLSQGSSTGELFF
.	.	TRBV30	TRBJ1-4	16	TGTGCCTGGAGCCCAATTATCCCGGGATTTAATGAAAAACTGTTTTTT	CAWSPIIPGFNEKLFF
TRBD2	.	TRBV29-1	TRBJ2-3	14	TGCAGCGTTAGCGGGGGGGCGGGGACAGATACGCAGTATTTT	CSVSGGAGTDTQYF
.	few	TRBV27	TRBJ1-2	15	TGTGCCAGCAAGTCCACTCTCGGGGGGCCGGATGGCTACACCTTC	CASKSTLGGPDGYTF
TRBD1	few	TRBV5-1	TRBJ1-2	16	TGCGCCAGCAGTCCACTACAACCGGGACAGAGCTATGGCTACACCTTC	CASSPLQPGQSYGYTF
.	.	TRBV5-4	TRBJ2-1	14	TGTGCCAGCAGAGGCCAGGATACCGGCAATGAGCAGTTCTTC	CASRGQDTGNEQFF
.	.	TRBV6-1	TRBJ1-6	15	TGTGCCAGCAGTTCCCTACAGGGTTCAAGGTCACCCCTCCACTTT	CASSSLQGSRSPLHF
.	.	TRBV28	TRBJ2-5	13	TGTGCCAGCGCGCCAGGGACTTCTGAGACCCAGTACTTC	CASAPGTSETQYF
TRBD1	.	TRBV28	TRBJ1-2	15	TGTGCCGGGGCCGGATCGGGACAGGGAGATAGTGGCTACACCTTC	CAGAGSGQGDSGYTF
.	.	TRBV2	TRBJ2-7	13	TGTGCCAGCATCCAGGGGCCAACCTACGAGCAGTACTTC	CASIQGPTYEQYF